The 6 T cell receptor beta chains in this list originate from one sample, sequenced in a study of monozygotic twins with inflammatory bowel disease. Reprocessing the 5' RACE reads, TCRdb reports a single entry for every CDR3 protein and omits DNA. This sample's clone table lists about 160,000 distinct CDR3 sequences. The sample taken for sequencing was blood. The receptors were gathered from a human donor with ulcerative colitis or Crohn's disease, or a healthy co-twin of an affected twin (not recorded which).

CDR3 amino acids: CASSPPGRRTYEQYF. The chain uses TRBV7-9 and TRBJ2-7; the D call of TRBD1 rests on TCRdb alone, since no DNA is present to check it. The CDR3 has 15 residues. In germline, CDR1 is SEHNR, CDR2 FQNEAQ (reference sequence).

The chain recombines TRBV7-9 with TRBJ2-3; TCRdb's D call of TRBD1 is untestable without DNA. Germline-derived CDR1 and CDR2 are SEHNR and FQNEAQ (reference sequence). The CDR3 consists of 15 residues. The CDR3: CASSPRGTDTDTQYF. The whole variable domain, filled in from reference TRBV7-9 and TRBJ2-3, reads DTGVSQNPRHKITKRGQNVTFRCDPISEHNRLYWYRQTLGQGPEFLTYFQNEAQLEKSRLLSDRFSAERPKGSFSTLEIQRTEQGDSAMYLCASSPRGTDTDTQYFGPGTRLTVL.

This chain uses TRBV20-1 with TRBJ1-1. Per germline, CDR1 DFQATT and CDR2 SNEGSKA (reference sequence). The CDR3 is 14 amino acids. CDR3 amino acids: CSASEGVLNTEAFF.

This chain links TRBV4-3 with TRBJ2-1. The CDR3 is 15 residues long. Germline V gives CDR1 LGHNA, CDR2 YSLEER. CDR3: CASSQATIGYNEQFF.

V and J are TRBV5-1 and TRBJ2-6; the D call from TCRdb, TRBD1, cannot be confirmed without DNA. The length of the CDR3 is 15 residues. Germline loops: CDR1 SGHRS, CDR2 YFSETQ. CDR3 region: CASNQPGAGANVLTF.

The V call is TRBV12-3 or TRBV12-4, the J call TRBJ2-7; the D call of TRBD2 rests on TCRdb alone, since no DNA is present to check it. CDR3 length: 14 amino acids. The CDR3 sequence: CASSGLFSSYEQYF.